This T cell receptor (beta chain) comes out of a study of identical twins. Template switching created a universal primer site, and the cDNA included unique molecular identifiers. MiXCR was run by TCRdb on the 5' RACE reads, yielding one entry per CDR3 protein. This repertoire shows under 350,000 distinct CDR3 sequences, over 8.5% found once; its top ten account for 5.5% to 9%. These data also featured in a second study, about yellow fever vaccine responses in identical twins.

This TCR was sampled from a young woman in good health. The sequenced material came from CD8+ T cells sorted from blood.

The CDR3 sequence is CASSPRVQETQYF. The CDR3 nucleotides are TGTGCCAGCAGCCCCCGGGTCCAAGAGACCCAGTACTTC. The V gene is TRBV7-9, the J gene TRBJ2-5; no clear D gene. CDR3 length equals 13 residues. The germline V gene encodes CDR1 SEHNR and CDR2 FQNEAQ (reference sequence). V lost 5 bases and J lost 1, with 8 bases in between.